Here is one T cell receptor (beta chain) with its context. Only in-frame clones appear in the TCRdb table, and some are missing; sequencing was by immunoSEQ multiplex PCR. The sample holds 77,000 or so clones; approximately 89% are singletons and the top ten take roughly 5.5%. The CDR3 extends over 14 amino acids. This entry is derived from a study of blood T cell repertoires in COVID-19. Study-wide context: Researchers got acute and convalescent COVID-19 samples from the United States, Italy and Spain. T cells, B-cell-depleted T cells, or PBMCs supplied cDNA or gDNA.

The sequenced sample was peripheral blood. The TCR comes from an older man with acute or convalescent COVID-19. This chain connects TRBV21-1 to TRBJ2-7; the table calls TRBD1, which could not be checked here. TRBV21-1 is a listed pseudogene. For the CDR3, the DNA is TGTGCCAGCCGGGGGGACAGGTGCTCCTACGAGCAGTACTTC. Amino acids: CASRGDRCSYEQYF.